One T cell receptor beta chain is described in this entry. The antigen is undetermined. The entry originates in a study of T cell clones after liver transplantation. Study-wide background: Third-party-reactive TCRbeta sequences from pre-transplant mixed lymphocyte reactions served as antigen-independent comparators. Notes on the study in general: Low donor cell numbers restricted donor-reactive repertoire measurement in a couple of subjects.

Repertoires were generated with immunoSEQ multiplex PCR, while TCRdb's copy carries only in-frame clones and drops some. The sample yields just over 80,000 clones, 80% to 85% seen once. The source was CD4+ T cells from blood, collected approximately 3.5 years after liver transplant. The clonotype was recovered from a human patient who received a liver transplant. Some T cells may be graft donor cells.

The CDR3, as DNA: TGTGCCAGCAGTTTTCGTGGGCGTTTTGATGAGCAGTTCTTC. Residues: CASSFRGRFDEQFF. The chain uses TRBV28 and TRBJ2-1; no clear D. The V end lost 3 bases, the J end lost 8 bases, and 14 bases lay between the germline ends. Per germline, CDR1 MDHEN and CDR2 SYDVKM. The CDR3 has 14 amino acids.